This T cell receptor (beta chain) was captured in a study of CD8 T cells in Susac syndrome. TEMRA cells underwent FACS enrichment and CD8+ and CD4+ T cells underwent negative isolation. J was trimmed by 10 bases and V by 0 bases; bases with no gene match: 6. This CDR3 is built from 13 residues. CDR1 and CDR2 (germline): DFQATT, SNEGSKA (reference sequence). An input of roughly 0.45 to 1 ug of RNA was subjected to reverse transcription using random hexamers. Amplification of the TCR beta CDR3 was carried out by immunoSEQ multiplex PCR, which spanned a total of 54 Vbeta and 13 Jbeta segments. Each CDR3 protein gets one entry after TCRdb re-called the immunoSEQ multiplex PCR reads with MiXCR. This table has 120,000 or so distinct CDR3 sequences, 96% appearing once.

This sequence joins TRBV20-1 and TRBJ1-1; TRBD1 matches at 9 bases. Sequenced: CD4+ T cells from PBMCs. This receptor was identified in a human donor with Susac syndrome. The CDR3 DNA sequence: TGCAGTGCTAGAGAAGGGACAGGGAAAGGAGCTTTCTTT. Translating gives CSAREGTGKGAFF.